The T cell receptor beta chain under discussion was sequenced for a study of follicular helper T cells after annual influenza vaccination. A few counts support this clone. The time point was: 2015-2016 season, 7 days after influenza vaccination. This CDR3 comprises 14 residues. The V gene end was trimmed by 5 bases and the J gene end by 4 bases; junction bases not matched to a gene: 6. Per the germline V gene, CDR1 is SNHLY and CDR2 is FYNNEI. The table came from immunoSEQ multiplex PCR; TCRdb's copy has only in-frame clones and leaves some out. The sample holds 1,100 or so clones, 85% to 90% seen once.

V gene TRBV2 combines with J gene TRBJ2-7; 9 bases agree with TRBD2. The TCR comes from an adult who received the influenza vaccine. Source: CXCR5+ CD38- circulating T follicular helper cells from blood, taken 7 days after influenza vaccination. Subset in this sample: circulating Tfh, non-naive CD4+CXCR5+PD-1+ (ICOS+CD38+ or ICOS-CD38-). DNA of the CDR3: TGTGCCAGCAGTTCCGGGACTAGCCGTTACGAGCAGTACTTC. This gives the protein CASSSGTSRYEQYF.